The clone carrying this T cell receptor (beta chain) is categorized as hyperexpanded (1% or more). This sample is drawn from a study of blood T cell repertoires in COVID-19. Germline V gene sequence: CDR1 MGHRA, CDR2 YSYEKL. This CDR3 is built from 15 residues. Trimming cost V 0 bases and J 3 bases, with 12 bases left between them. Sequencing was performed with immunoSEQ multiplex PCR; in TCRdb, only in-frame clones are kept and a portion is missing. The sample records 90,000 to 100,000 clones, 82% being singletons. The TCR was taken from a man aged 80 or over with acute or convalescent COVID-19. V and J are TRBV4-1 and TRBJ2-7, with D possibly matching TRBD1 (6 bases). The sample consisted of peripheral blood. CDR3 loop: CASSQDVGQYYEQYF. CDR3 nucleotide sequence: TGCGCCAGCAGCCAAGACGTAGGACAGTACTACGAGCAGTACTTC.